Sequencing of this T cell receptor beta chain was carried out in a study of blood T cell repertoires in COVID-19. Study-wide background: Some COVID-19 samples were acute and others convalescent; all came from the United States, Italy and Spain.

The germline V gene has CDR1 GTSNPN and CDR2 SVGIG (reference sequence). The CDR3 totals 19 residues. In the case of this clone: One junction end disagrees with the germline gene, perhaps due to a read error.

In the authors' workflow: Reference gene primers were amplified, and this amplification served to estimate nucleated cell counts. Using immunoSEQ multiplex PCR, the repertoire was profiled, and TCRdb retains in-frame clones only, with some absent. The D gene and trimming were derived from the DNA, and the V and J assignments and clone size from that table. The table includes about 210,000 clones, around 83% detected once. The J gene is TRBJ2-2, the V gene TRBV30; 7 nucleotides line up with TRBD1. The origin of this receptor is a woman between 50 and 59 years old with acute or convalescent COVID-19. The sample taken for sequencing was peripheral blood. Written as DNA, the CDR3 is TGTGCCCGGAGTGGAGAAACGACAGGGCGGTTCTTTGACACCGGGGAGCTGTTTTTT. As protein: CARSGETTGRFFDTGELFF.